Listed below are T cell receptor beta chains from one sample, sequenced in a study of blood T cell repertoires in COVID-19. Libraries were prepared by immunoSEQ multiplex PCR; TCRdb keeps only in-frame clonotypes and omits some of them. The sample records 200,000 or so clones, 80% to 85% being singletons. Sequenced input: peripheral blood. These TCRs come from a woman aged 25 to 39 with acute or convalescent COVID-19. The CDR3 runs from the conserved cysteine through the conserved F or W. The D gene is left open where the match is weak. Rows give clone size only sometimes, using once, few, many, or a class for an expanded clone.

size: .
J: TRBJ2-7
V: TRBV7-2
length: 16
D: .
CDR3: CASSPSTGWASYEQYF
DNA: TGTGCCAGCAGCCCCTCCACCGGCTGGGCCTCCTACGAGCAGTACTTC

size: .
J: TRBJ1-5
V: TRBV27
length: 14
D: .
CDR3: CASSLSGGNQPQHF
DNA: TGTGCCAGCAGTTTATCGGGCGGGAATCAGCCCCAGCATTTT

size: .
J: TRBJ1-5
V: TRBV5-6
length: 15
D: TRBD1
CDR3: CASSSTGVHNQPQHF
DNA: TGTGCCAGCAGCTCGACAGGGGTCCACAATCAGCCCCAGCATTTT

size: .
J: TRBJ1-2
V: TRBV7-9
length: 14
D: TRBD1
CDR3: CASSAGQETYGYTF
DNA: TGTGCCAGCAGCGCGGGACAGGAGACCTATGGCTACACCTTC

size: .
J: TRBJ2-7
V: TRBV3-1/TRBV3-2
length: 14
D: TRBD1
CDR3: CASSQGQGTYEQYF
DNA: TGTGCCAGCAGCCAGGGACAGGGGACCTACGAGCAGTACTTC

size: .
J: TRBJ1-5
V: TRBV19
length: 14
D: TRBD1
CDR3: CASSWDSSNQPQHF
DNA: TGTGCCAGTAGTTGGGACAGCAGCAATCAGCCCCAGCATTTT

size: .
J: TRBJ2-3
V: TRBV30
length: 14
D: .
CDR3: CAWTVVNRADTQYF
DNA: TGTGCCTGGACCGTCGTTAACAGGGCAGATACGCAGTATTTT

size: .
J: TRBJ2-1
V: TRBV14
length: 16
D: TRBD1
CDR3: CASSQRTGSSYNEQFF
DNA: TGTGCCAGCAGCCAGAGGACAGGCAGCTCCTACAATGAGCAGTTCTTC

size: .
J: TRBJ2-7
V: TRBV7-2
length: 13
D: .
CDR3: CASTRGALNEQYF
DNA: TGTGCCAGCACCCGGGGGGCCCTCAACGAGCAGTACTTC

size: .
J: TRBJ1-3
V: TRBV4-3
length: 13
D: .
CDR3: CASSHERSNPIYF
DNA: TGCGCCAGCAGCCACGAACGAAGCAACCCCATATATTTT

size: .
J: TRBJ2-3
V: TRBV4-2
length: 15
D: .
CDR3: CASSQGGPSTDTQYF
DNA: TGTGCCAGCAGCCAAGGGGGGCCGAGCACAGATACGCAGTATTTT

size: once
J: TRBJ2-5
V: TRBV4-3
length: 15
D: .
CDR3: CASSGDLGGQETQYF
DNA: TGCGCCAGCAGCGGCGACCTCGGGGGCCAAGAGACCCAGTACTTC

size: .
J: TRBJ1-1
V: TRBV6-2/TRBV6-3
length: 15
D: .
CDR3: CASSRDTIPGSEAFF
DNA: TGTGCCAGCAGCCGGGACACAATTCCGGGCTCTGAAGCTTTCTTT

size: .
J: TRBJ2-2
V: TRBV9
length: 15
D: .
CDR3: CASSVVASGTGELFF
DNA: TGTGCCAGCAGCGTAGTCGCGTCCGGCACCGGGGAGCTGTTTTTT

size: .
J: TRBJ1-2
V: TRBV7-9
length: 12
D: .
CDR3: CASSFSGDGYTF
DNA: TGTGCCAGCAGCTTCTCCGGAGATGGCTACACCTTC

size: .
J: TRBJ1-2
V: TRBV20-1
length: 17
D: TRBD1
CDR3: CSASATRGTGNKDRYTF
DNA: TGCAGTGCTAGTGCTACAAGAGGGACAGGGAACAAGGATCGCTACACCTTC

size: .
J: TRBJ2-7
V: TRBV27
length: 13
D: .
CDR3: CASSAGRSYEQYF
DNA: TGTGCCAGCAGTGCGGGAAGATCCTACGAGCAGTACTTC

size: .
J: TRBJ2-2
V: TRBV28
length: 16
D: TRBD1
CDR3: CASSPHQGVNTGELFF
DNA: TGTGCCAGCAGCCCCCACCAGGGGGTTAATACCGGGGAGCTGTTTTTT

size: .
J: TRBJ1-3
V: TRBV6-6
length: 17
D: .
CDR3: CASSQHLDSSSGNTIYF
DNA: TGTGCCAGCAGTCAGCACCTAGACAGTTCCTCTGGAAACACCATATATTTT

size: .
J: TRBJ2-1
V: TRBV29-1
length: 13
D: TRBD2
CDR3: CSVLAGHINEQFF
DNA: TGCAGCGTACTAGCGGGACACATAAATGAGCAGTTCTTC

size: .
J: TRBJ1-1
V: TRBV28
length: 18
D: .
CDR3: CASSPRTLTRAGDTEAFF
DNA: TGTGCCAGCAGTCCTCGGACCCTAACCAGGGCGGGGGACACTGAAGCTTTCTTT

size: .
J: TRBJ2-6
V: TRBV5-1
length: 16
D: .
CDR3: CASSRTPSSGANVLTF
DNA: TGCGCCAGCAGCAGGACACCGAGCTCTGGGGCCAACGTCCTGACTTTC

size: .
J: TRBJ2-3
V: TRBV4-1
length: 12
D: .
CDR3: CASSHNRDTQYF
DNA: TGCGCCAGCAGCCATAACAGAGATACGCAGTATTTT

size: few
J: TRBJ2-1
V: TRBV28
length: 17
D: TRBD2
CDR3: CASSLWKLAGVYNEQFF
DNA: TGTGCCAGCAGTTTATGGAAACTAGCGGGAGTCTACAATGAGCAGTTCTTC

size: .
J: TRBJ1-4
V: TRBV15
length: 15
D: .
CDR3: CATSSSGGTNEKLFF
DNA: TGTGCCACCAGCAGTTCGGGGGGCACTAATGAAAAACTGTTTTTT

size: .
J: TRBJ2-1
V: TRBV2
length: 12
D: .
CDR3: CAAGLPYNEQFF
DNA: TGTGCCGCGGGACTTCCTTACAATGAGCAGTTCTTC

size: .
J: TRBJ1-1
V: TRBV19
length: 16
D: .
CDR3: CASSTIQGLKNTEAFF
DNA: TGTGCCAGTAGTACAATACAGGGCCTAAAGAACACTGAAGCTTTCTTT

size: .
J: TRBJ1-2
V: TRBV11-1
length: 13
D: .
CDR3: CASSPPGGYGYTF
DNA: TGTGCCAGCAGCCCGCCGGGGGGCTATGGCTACACCTTC

size: .
J: TRBJ2-5
V: TRBV6-5
length: 14
D: .
CDR3: CASRILKGKETQYF
DNA: TGTGCCAGCAGAATTCTAAAGGGGAAAGAGACCCAGTACTTC

size: few
J: TRBJ2-7
V: TRBV7-8
length: 13
D: TRBD1
CDR3: CASSLIQGYEQYF
DNA: TGTGCCAGCAGCTTAATACAGGGGTACGAGCAGTACTTC

size: .
J: TRBJ2-2
V: TRBV13
length: 14
D: .
CDR3: CASSLVLHTGELFF
DNA: TGTGCCAGCAGCTTAGTGCTACACACCGGGGAGCTGTTTTTT

size: .
J: TRBJ2-1
V: TRBV27
length: 16
D: TRBD1
CDR3: CASGTAGTGSYNEQFF
DNA: TGTGCCAGCGGAACGGCCGGGACAGGGTCCTACAATGAGCAGTTCTTC

size: many
J: TRBJ2-1
V: TRBV3-1/TRBV3-2
length: 19
D: TRBD2
CDR3: CASSPQTSGGPSSYNEQFF
DNA: TGTGCCAGCAGCCCCCAGACTAGCGGGGGGCCGAGCTCCTACAATGAGCAGTTCTTC

size: .
J: TRBJ2-3
V: TRBV7-3
length: 14
D: .
CDR3: CASSLNGLKDTQYF
DNA: TGTGCCAGCAGCTTAAACGGACTCAAGGATACGCAGTATTTT

size: few
J: TRBJ1-5
V: TRBV5-6
length: 13
D: .
CDR3: CASSSQGNQPQHF
DNA: TGTGCCAGCAGCTCCCAGGGGAACCAGCCCCAGCATTTT

size: .
J: TRBJ2-1
V: TRBV27
length: 15
D: TRBD2
CDR3: CASSFPSGRVNEQFF
DNA: TGTGCCAGCAGTTTCCCAAGCGGGAGGGTGAATGAGCAGTTCTTC